Below are 13 T cell receptor beta chains sequenced from a single sample in a study of cytomegalovirus exposure and HLA in healthy donors. Vbeta (60) and Jbeta (13) primers were used in the PCR. Assay used: immunoSEQ multiplex PCR; TCRdb lists only in-frame clones, some missing. Among around 190,000 clones listed, 78% were seen once. The sequenced material came from PBMCs. The receptors derive from a woman aged 30 to 39 in good health and CMV-seropositive.

As DNA, the CDR3 is TGCGCCAGCAGCTATGGCAAAGTAGGGGAAGGGGAGACCCAGTACTTC. Translated: CASSYGKVGEGETQYF. The V gene is TRBV5-1, the J gene TRBJ2-5; a possible D gene is TRBD1 (5 bases). Looked up from germline, CDR1 is SGHRS and CDR2 is YFSETQ. The CDR3 length is 16 residues. Trimming shortened V by 3 bases and J by 5 bases, and 20 bases separated the two germline ends.

In its sample, this clone was seen once. This chain connects TRBV6-1 to TRBJ2-2; TRBD2 matches 8 bases. CDR3 length: 15 residues. J was trimmed by 11 bases and V by 2 bases; bases with no gene match: 10. Germline CDR1 is MNHNS and CDR2 is SASEGT. This CDR3 reads CASSETFFGGEELFF. The CDR3 DNA sequence: TGTGCCAGCAGTGAAACGTTCTTCGGGGGGGAAGAGCTGTTTTTT.

This chain uses TRBV6-1 with TRBJ1-2; a possible D gene is TRBD1 (6 bases). Germline V gene lookup returns CDR1 MNHNS and CDR2 SASEGT. The length of the CDR3 is 15 residues. With 6 bases removed from V and 2 bases from J, the gap between germline ends came to 16 bases. CDR3: CASRLGQLNNYGYTF. The CDR3 nucleotides are TGTGCCAGCAGGCTTGGACAGCTCAACAACTATGGCTACACCTTC.

This clone was counted once. The genes are TRBV11-2 and TRBJ2-7; 13 bases agree with TRBD2. V was clipped by 3 bases and J by 3 bases; unmatched bases: 5. This CDR3 has 16 amino acids. CDR1 and CDR2 from the germline V gene are SGHAT and FQNNGV. CDR3 coding DNA: TGTGCCAGCAGCTTTTGGACTAGCGGGAGTGGCTACGAGCAGTACTTC. It translates to CASSFWTSGSGYEQYF.

This clone was detected only a few times. V gene TRBV6-5 combines with J gene TRBJ1-2, with D perhaps matching TRBD1 (5 bases). The CDR3 has 12 amino acids. Germline CDR1 MNHEY, CDR2 SVGAGI. Trimming removed 6 bases at V and 8 bases at J, with 13 bases between. CDR3 loop: CASRRGGLGYTF. In DNA form, the CDR3 reads TGTGCCAGCAGACGGGGGGGATTGGGCTACACCTTC.

The rearrangement links TRBV5-1 to TRBJ2-7; tentative D call: TRBD2 (7 bases). CDR3 length equals 13 residues. The V gene's germline CDR1 is SGHRS and CDR2 YFSETQ. The V gene lost 0 bases and the J gene lost 6 bases, with 10 bases spanning the gap. This CDR3 reads CASSLVGGPEQYF. The CDR3 nucleotides read TGCGCCAGCAGCTTGGTCGGGGGGCCCGAGCAGTACTTC.

The chain has TRBV5-1 and TRBJ1-2, with D tentatively TRBD1 (5 bases). The germline V and J ends were trimmed by 0 bases and 2 bases, with 11 bases remaining between them. Germline CDR1 reads SGHRS; CDR2 reads YFSETQ. This CDR3 has 15 amino acids. The CDR3 loop reads CASSLESGLNYGYTF. The CDR3, as DNA: TGCGCCAGCAGCTTGGAATCAGGGTTGAACTATGGCTACACCTTC. The variable domain in full, completed from reference TRBV5-1 and TRBJ1-2, reads KAGVTQTPRYLIKTRGQQVTLSCSPISGHRSVSWYQQTPGQGLQFLFEYFSETQRNKGNFPGRFSGRQFSNSRSEMNVSTLELGDSALYLCASSLESGLNYGYTFGSGTRLTVV.

This clone was counted a few times. CDR3 sequence (DNA): TGTGCAAGGACACATACTAGCGAAGTCTTC. Its translation: CARTHTSEVF. The chain couples TRBV12-2 to TRBJ2-1; the D call of TRBD2 is as the table states it, not checked on the DNA. TRBV12-2 is annotated as a pseudogene. CDR3 length equals 10 residues.

This chain links TRBV11-2 with TRBJ2-3; D gene ambiguous. CDR1 SGHAT and CDR2 FQNNGV come from the germline V gene. V was shortened by 0 bases and J by 2 bases, with 9 bases between the two germline ends. The CDR3 spans 15 residues. The CDR3 spells CASSLDPGYTDTQYF. DNA of the CDR3: TGTGCCAGCAGCTTAGACCCAGGCTACACAGATACGCAGTATTTT.

V usage is TRBV19 and J usage is TRBJ1-6; 7 bases fit TRBD1. V trimming: 5 bases; J trimming: 1 base; junction bases outside the gene matches: 5. CDR1 and CDR2 from the germline V gene are LNHDA and SQIVND (reference sequence). The length of the CDR3 is 16 residues. The CDR3 nucleotides are TGTGCCAGTAGTGACAGGGAGTCGTCCTATAATTCACCCCTCCACTTT. Translation: CASSDRESSYNSPLHF.

The genes are TRBV7-3 and TRBJ1-6, with unresolved D. Germline CDR1 reads SGHTA; CDR2 reads FQGTGA. The CDR3 loop spans 13 amino acids. V dropped 4 bases and J dropped 8 bases, with 9 bases sitting between them. As DNA, the CDR3 is TGTGCCAGCAGCTCCGGTATTGATTCACCCCTCCACTTT. Its protein product is CASSSGIDSPLHF.

V gene TRBV5-4 combines with J gene TRBJ2-7; the match to TRBD1 covers 7 bases. The V and J ends lost 2 bases and 3 bases, in that order; junction bases with no gene match: 14. The CDR3 is 17 residues long. CDR1 and CDR2 from the germline V gene are SGHNT and YYREEE (reference sequence). The CDR3 DNA reads TGTGCCAGCAGCTTAAGGACGACAGGGAGTCGCTTCTACGAGCAGTACTTC. This codes for CASSLRTTGSRFYEQYF.

This clone was found a few times. The rearrangement links TRBV7-6 to TRBJ2-3; 8 bases are shared with TRBD2. CDR3 length: 15 amino acids. Trimming removed 3 bases from V and 6 bases from J; junction bases left unmatched: 8. Germline V lookup: CDR1 SGHVS, CDR2 FNYEAQ. The CDR3, as DNA: TGTGCCAGCAGCTTTACCGGGGGGGCCGGGGATACGCAGTATTTT. It specifies CASSFTGGAGDTQYF.